A selection of T cell receptor beta chains follows, all from one sample in a study of cytomegalovirus exposure and HLA in healthy donors. Profiled with immunoSEQ multiplex PCR; TCRdb holds only in-frame clones, not every one. Counted here are around 130,000 clones, approximately 68% occurring once; the ten biggest clones make up about 1.5%. The specimen was PBMCs. The receptor set was obtained from a man aged 25 to 40 in good health and CMV-seropositive. Both conserved end residues are part of each CDR3. D genes are given only for firm matches. Clone size appears in some rows only: once, few, many, or a class for an expanded clone.

cdr3_nt cdr3_aa d_call clone_size j_call v_call
TGTGCCAGCAGTAAATTGACTAGCGGACAAGAGACCCAGTACTTC CASSKLTSGQETQYF TRBD2 - TRBJ2-5 TRBV27
TGTGCCAGCAGTATACAGGGGGCGAACTATGGCTACACCTTC CASSIQGANYGYTF TRBD1 - TRBJ1-2 TRBV6-5
TGTGCCAGTAGTATCGCGGGGAGGGACCCTTACGAGCAGTACTTC CASSIAGRDPYEQYF TRBD2 - TRBJ2-7 TRBV19
TGTGCCAGCAGAATAGCGGGAGGGCCCAACGAGCAGTACTTC CASRIAGGPNEQYF TRBD2 few TRBJ2-7 TRBV28
TGCAGCGGGACTAGCGGGAGTTACAATGAGCAGTTCTTC CSGTSGSYNEQFF TRBD2 - TRBJ2-1 TRBV29-1
TGCGCCAGCAGCTTTGAGGATACGCAGTATTTT CASSFEDTQYF - - TRBJ2-3 TRBV5-1
TGTGCCAGCAGTTTGCTCGGCTCTGGAAACACCATATATTTT CASSLLGSGNTIYF - - TRBJ1-3 TRBV27
TGCAGCGTTGATCGGGGGACAGGGAAGTATGAGCAGTTCTTC CSVDRGTGKYEQFF TRBD1 - TRBJ2-1 TRBV29-1
TGTGCCAGTAGCAGGGTTACCGTAGCTAACTATGGCTACACCTTC CASSRVTVANYGYTF - - TRBJ1-2 TRBV19
TGTGCCAGCACCCCTTTTCAGGGGGCAGCTGAAGCTTTCTTT CASTPFQGAAEAFF TRBD1 - TRBJ1-1 TRBV9
TGTGCCAGCAGTTTGGGGGGGAGGAATGAGCAGTTCTTC CASSLGGRNEQFF TRBD2 - TRBJ2-1 TRBV28
TGTGCCCTGACTAGCGGGAACACCTACGAGCAGTACTTC CALTSGNTYEQYF TRBD2 few TRBJ2-7 TRBV2
TGTGCCAGCAGCAAATGGAGTTCCCCAGGGAACAAAAACTATGGCTACACCTTC CASSKWSSPGNKNYGYTF - - TRBJ1-2 TRBV7-9
TGTGCCAGCAGCTTAGAGTTTGCGCTAGCGGGTGCGACAGATACGCAGTATTTT CASSLEFALAGATDTQYF TRBD2 once TRBJ2-3 TRBV7-9
TGCGCCAGCAGTGGAGCTAGCGGGGGCCCGAACACCGGGGAGCTGTTTTTT CASSGASGGPNTGELFF TRBD2 - TRBJ2-2 TRBV10-1
TGTGCCAGCAGTCCCCCCGTGGACAGGGGTCCCTACGAGCAGTACTTC CASSPPVDRGPYEQYF TRBD1 - TRBJ2-7 TRBV27
TGTGCCAGCAGCTTAAGGCAGGGGGACTACAATGAGCAGTTCTTC CASSLRQGDYNEQFF TRBD1 - TRBJ2-1 TRBV7-9
TGTGCCAGCAGTGAATATGAGGGCACTGAAGCTTTCTTT CASSEYEGTEAFF - few TRBJ1-1 TRBV2
TGCGCCAGCAGCTTGGTCGTGGGGAGCTCTGGGGCCAACGTCCTGACTTTC CASSLVVGSSGANVLTF - - TRBJ2-6 TRBV5-1
TGTGCCAGCAGCCCCACTAGTCTCAGCTCCTACAATGAGCAGTTCTTC CASSPTSLSSYNEQFF - - TRBJ2-1 TRBV5-6
TGTGCCAGCAGTTTATTCCGGACAGGGGGCCAAAAAGCTTTCTTT CASSLFRTGGQKAFF TRBD1 - TRBJ1-1 TRBV28
TGTGCCAGCAGTTTAAGGGGCTCAACCTCCTACGAGCAGTACTTC CASSLRGSTSYEQYF - - TRBJ2-7 TRBV28
TGTGCCAGCAGCAGGGACAGCCAACACAATGAGCAGTTCTTC CASSRDSQHNEQFF TRBD1 - TRBJ2-1 TRBV7-2
TGTGCCAGCAGCTTCCACAGAGCCGAGCAGTACTTC CASSFHRAEQYF - - TRBJ2-7 TRBV7-9
TGTGCCAGCAGCTTAGCCATGTGGGAGTTTTCCTACGAGCAGTACTTC CASSLAMWEFSYEQYF - - TRBJ2-7 TRBV7-8
TGTGCCAGCAGCGTAGATACGGGGGAAAACATTCAGTACTTC CASSVDTGENIQYF - - TRBJ2-4 TRBV9
TGCAGCAGCTCGACTAGCGGGAGTTTTCATGAGCAGTTCTTC CSSSTSGSFHEQFF TRBD2 - TRBJ2-1 TRBV29-1
TGTGCCAGCAGCTTGCCTCTTATCGATACGCAGTATTTT CASSLPLIDTQYF - - TRBJ2-3 TRBV5-5
TGCGCCAGCAGTGCCGATATACGGCAGCCCCAGCATTTT CASSADIRQPQHF - few TRBJ1-5 TRBV10-1
TGTGCCAGCAGCTTCGGACTTGGTGACGGGGAGCTGTTTTTT CASSFGLGDGELFF - - TRBJ2-2 TRBV6-5
TGTGCCAGCAGCTTGGGGGCGTTCTATGGCTACACCTTC CASSLGAFYGYTF - once TRBJ1-2 TRBV5-6
TGTGCCAGCTCCGAGACAGGGGGGGGAACCCAGTACTTC CASSETGGGTQYF TRBD1 few TRBJ2-5 TRBV2
TGTGCCAGCAGCACCTTATACCTAGCGGGAGAGTCAGATACGCAGTATTTT CASSTLYLAGESDTQYF TRBD2 - TRBJ2-3 TRBV7-9
TGTGCCAGTAGTAAGTCGCCGACTAGCGGATTCACCGGGGAGCTGTTTTTT CASSKSPTSGFTGELFF TRBD2 - TRBJ2-2 TRBV19
TGTGCCAGCAGCTCGCCGGGGTTGGCTAGCGGGAGCTACGAGCAGTACTTC CASSSPGLASGSYEQYF TRBD2 few TRBJ2-7 TRBV5-6
TGTGCCAGCAGTACTTCAACGCGACAGTACTACACCTTC CASSTSTRQYYTF - - TRBJ1-2 TRBV6-5
TGTGCCAGCAGCTTAGAATTTGTTTCGGGGGTACAAGGCTACACCTTC CASSLEFVSGVQGYTF - few TRBJ1-2 TRBV7-8
TGTGCTAGCAGCCCCGGTCTTTCCCAGAACACTGAAGCTTTCTTT CASSPGLSQNTEAFF - - TRBJ1-1 TRBV7-7
TGTGCCAGCAGACGACAGGGCGAAGGCTACACCTTC CASRRQGEGYTF TRBD1 - TRBJ1-2 TRBV6-6
TGTGCCAGCAGCCTTACTAGCTATGAGCAGTTCTTC CASSLTSYEQFF - few TRBJ2-1 TRBV28
TGCAGCGTTGATCTGGCTAGCGGAGCCTACGAGCAGTACTTC CSVDLASGAYEQYF TRBD2 - TRBJ2-7 TRBV29-1